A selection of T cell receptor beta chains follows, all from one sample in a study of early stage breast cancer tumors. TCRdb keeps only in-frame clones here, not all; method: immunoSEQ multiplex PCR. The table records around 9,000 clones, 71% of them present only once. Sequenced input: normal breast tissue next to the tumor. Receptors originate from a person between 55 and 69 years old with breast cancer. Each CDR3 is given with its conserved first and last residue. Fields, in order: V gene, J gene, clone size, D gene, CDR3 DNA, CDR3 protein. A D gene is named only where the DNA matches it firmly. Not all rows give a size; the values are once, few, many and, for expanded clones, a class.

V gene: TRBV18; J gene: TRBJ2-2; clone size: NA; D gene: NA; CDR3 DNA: TGTGCCAGCTCACCATTCACGGGACAATCGAACACCGGGGAGCTGTTTTTT; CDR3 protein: CASSPFTGQSNTGELFF
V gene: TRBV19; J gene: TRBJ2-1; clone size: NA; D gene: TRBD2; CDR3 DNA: TGTGCCAGTAGCAACGGACTAGCCGTCAATGAGCAGTTCTTC; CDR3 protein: CASSNGLAVNEQFF
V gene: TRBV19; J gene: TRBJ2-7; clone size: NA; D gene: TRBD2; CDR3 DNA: TGTGCCAGTAGTATTCTACTAGCGGGCACCTACGAGCAGTACTTC; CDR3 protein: CASSILLAGTYEQYF
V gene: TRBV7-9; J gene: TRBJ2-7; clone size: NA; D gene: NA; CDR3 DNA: TGTGCCAGCAGCTATAGCTCCTACGAGCAGTACTTC; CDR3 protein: CASSYSSYEQYF
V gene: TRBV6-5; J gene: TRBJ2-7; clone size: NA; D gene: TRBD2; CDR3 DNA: TGTGCCAGCAGTTACTCGCTAGCGGAGACCTACGAGCAGTACTTC; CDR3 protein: CASSYSLAETYEQYF
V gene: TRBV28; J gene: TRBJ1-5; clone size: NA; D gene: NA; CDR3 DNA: TGTGCCAGCACGAGGGCTAATCAGCCCCAGCATTTT; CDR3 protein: CASTRANQPQHF
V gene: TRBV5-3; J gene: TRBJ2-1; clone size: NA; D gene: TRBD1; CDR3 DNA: TGTGCCAGAAGCTTGTTCACCCCGACACAGGGGGCGGGCAATGAGCAGTTCTTC; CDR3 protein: CARSLFTPTQGAGNEQFF
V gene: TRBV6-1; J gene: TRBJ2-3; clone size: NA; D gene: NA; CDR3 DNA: TGTGCCAGCAGTGAGAACGCGGGACGCACAGATACGCAGTATTTT; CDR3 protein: CASSENAGRTDTQYF
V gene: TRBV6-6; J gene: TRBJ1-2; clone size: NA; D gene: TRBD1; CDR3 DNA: TGTGCCAGCAGTGGGACAGGGATCCTCAATGATGGCTACACCTTC; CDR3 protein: CASSGTGILNDGYTF
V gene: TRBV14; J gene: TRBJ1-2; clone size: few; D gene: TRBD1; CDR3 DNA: TGTGCCAGCAGCCAAGATCGACAGGGGCGACGCTACACCTTC; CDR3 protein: CASSQDRQGRRYTF
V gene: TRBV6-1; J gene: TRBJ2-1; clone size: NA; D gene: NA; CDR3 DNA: TGTGCCAGCAGTGATGGACTTGGCAATGAGCAGTTCTTC; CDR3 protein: CASSDGLGNEQFF
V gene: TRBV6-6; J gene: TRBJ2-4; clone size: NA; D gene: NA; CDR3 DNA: TGTGCCAGCAGTGCCTCAGGGGATTTGAACATTCAGTACTTC; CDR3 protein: CASSASGDLNIQYF
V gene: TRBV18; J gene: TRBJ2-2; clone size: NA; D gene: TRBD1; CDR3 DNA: TGTGCCAGCCAACCGGGACAGGGGTACACCGGGGAGCTGTTTTTT; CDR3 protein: CASQPGQGYTGELFF
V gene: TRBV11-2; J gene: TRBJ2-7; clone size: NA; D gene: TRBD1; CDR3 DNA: TGTGCCAGCAGCCTATGGGATGACAGGGGCTACGAGCAGTACTTC; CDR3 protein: CASSLWDDRGYEQYF
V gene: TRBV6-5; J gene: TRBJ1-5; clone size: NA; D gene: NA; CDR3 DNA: TGTGCCATCAAAGAGGGGGGGAATGGGAATCAGCCCCAGCATTTT; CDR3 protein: CAIKEGGNGNQPQHF
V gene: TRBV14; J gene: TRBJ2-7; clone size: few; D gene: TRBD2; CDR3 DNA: TGTGCCAGCAGCCCCCGACTAGCCGTCGGCGAGCAGTACTTC; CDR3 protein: CASSPRLAVGEQYF
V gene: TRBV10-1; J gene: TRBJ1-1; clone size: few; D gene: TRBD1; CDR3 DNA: TGCGCCAGCAGTGAGTACAGGGGTGTGAACACTGAAGCTTTCTTT; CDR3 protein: CASSEYRGVNTEAFF
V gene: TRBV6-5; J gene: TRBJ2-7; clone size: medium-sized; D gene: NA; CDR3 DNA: TGTGCCAGCAGTTACGATGAGGGGGTTTCCTACGAGCAGTACTTC; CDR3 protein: CASSYDEGVSYEQYF
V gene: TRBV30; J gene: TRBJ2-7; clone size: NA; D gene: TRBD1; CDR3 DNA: TGTGCCTGGATACCCGGGACAGCAACCTACGAGCAGTACTTC; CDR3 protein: CAWIPGTATYEQYF
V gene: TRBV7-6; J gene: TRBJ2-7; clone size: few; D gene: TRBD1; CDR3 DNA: TGTGCCAGCAGCTTAGGACAGGGGGCCTACGAGCAGTACTTC; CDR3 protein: CASSLGQGAYEQYF
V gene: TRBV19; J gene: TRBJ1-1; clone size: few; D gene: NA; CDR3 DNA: TGTGCCAGTAAGGACAGTTACACTGAAGCTTTCTTT; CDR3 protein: CASKDSYTEAFF
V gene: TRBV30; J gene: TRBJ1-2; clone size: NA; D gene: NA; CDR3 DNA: TGTGCCTGGAGTGTAGGGTTGGGGGCCTATGGCTACACCTTC; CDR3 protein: CAWSVGLGAYGYTF
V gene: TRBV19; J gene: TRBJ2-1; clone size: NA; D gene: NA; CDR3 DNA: TGTGCCAGTAGTATGGCACTGGGGGGCTCCTACAATGAGCAGTTCTTC; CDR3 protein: CASSMALGGSYNEQFF
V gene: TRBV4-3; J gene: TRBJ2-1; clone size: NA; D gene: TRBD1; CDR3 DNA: TGCGCCAGCAGCCAAGAGGGACAGACCCACAATGAGCAGTTCTTC; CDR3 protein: CASSQEGQTHNEQFF
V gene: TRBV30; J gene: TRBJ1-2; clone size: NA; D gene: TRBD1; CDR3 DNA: TGTGCCTGGAGGACAGGGGTCGACTATGGCTACACCTTC; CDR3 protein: CAWRTGVDYGYTF
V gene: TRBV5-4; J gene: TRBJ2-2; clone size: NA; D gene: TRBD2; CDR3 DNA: TGTGCCAGCAGCCCGGGACTAGCGGGAATGGGAAACACCGGGGAGCTGTTTTTT; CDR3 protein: CASSPGLAGMGNTGELFF
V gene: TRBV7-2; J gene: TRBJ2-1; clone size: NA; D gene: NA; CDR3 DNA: TGTGCCAGCAGCTTAAACGGTTATGCCTACAATGAGCAGTTCTTC; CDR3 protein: CASSLNGYAYNEQFF
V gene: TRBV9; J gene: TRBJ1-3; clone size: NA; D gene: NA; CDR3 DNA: TGTGCCAGCAGTACAGGGTCGGCTGGAAACACCATATATTTT; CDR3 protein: CASSTGSAGNTIYF
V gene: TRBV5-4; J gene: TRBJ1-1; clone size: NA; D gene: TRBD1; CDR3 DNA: TGTGCCAGCGGTGGACAGGGGGGGACTGAAGCTTTCTTT; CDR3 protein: CASGGQGGTEAFF
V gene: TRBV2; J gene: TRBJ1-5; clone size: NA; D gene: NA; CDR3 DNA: TGTGCCAGCAGTGAAATCAGGGGAGCAACTTCGCCCCAGCATTTT; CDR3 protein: CASSEIRGATSPQHF
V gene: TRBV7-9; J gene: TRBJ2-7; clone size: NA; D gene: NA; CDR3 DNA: TGTGCCAGCAGCCTCGAGGGTTTGACCTACGAGCAGTACTTC; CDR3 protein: CASSLEGLTYEQYF
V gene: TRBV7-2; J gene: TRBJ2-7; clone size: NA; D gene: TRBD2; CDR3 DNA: TGTGCCAGCAGTGTACTAGCGGGGATCTCCTACGAGCAGTACTTC; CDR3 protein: CASSVLAGISYEQYF
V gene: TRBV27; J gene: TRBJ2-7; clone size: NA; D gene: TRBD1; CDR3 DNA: TGTGCCAGCAGTTTTCCCTCAGGACAGGGCTACGAGCAGTACTTC; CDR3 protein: CASSFPSGQGYEQYF
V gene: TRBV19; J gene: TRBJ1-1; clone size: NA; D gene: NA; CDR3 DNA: TGTGCCAGTAGGCCACAGGGATGGAACACTGAAGCTTTCTTT; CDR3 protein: CASRPQGWNTEAFF
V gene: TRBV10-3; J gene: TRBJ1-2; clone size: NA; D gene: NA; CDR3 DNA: TGTGCCATCAGTGAATCAACCCCGGGGGTGGGGACCTTC; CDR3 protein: CAISESTPGVGTF
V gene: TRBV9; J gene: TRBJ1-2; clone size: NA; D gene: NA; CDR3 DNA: TGTGCCAGCAGCGTTATGGGTGGAGGGAATGGTGGCTACACCTTC; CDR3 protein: CASSVMGGGNGGYTF
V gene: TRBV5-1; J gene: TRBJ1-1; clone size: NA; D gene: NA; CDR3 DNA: TGCGCCAGCAGCTTACGGGGGGCTAGCACTGAAGCTTTCTTT; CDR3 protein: CASSLRGASTEAFF
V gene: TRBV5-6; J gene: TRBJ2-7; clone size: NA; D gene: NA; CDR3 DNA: TGTGCCAGCAGCTTCCTCGGCGGGGATGGCGAGCAGTACTTC; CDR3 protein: CASSFLGGDGEQYF
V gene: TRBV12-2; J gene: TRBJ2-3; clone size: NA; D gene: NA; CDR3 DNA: TGTGCAAGTCGCACTCCGGATACGCAGTATTTT; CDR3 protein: CASRTPDTQYF
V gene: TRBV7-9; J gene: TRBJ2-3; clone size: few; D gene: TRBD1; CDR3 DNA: TGTGCCAGCAGCTTGGACAGGGGCACAGATACGCAGTATTTT; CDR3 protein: CASSLDRGTDTQYF
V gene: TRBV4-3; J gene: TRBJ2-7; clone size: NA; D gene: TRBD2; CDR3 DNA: TGCGCCAGCAGCCCGACGGGACTAGTATACGAGCAGTACTTC; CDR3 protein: CASSPTGLVYEQYF
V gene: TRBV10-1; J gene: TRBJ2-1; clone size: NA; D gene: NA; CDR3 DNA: TGCGCCAGGCCGGGACTTTACTACAATGAGCAGTTCTTC; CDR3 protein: CARPGLYYNEQFF
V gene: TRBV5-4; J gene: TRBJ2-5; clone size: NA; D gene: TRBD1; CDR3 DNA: TGTGCCAGCAGCTTACAGGGGGCGATGGAGACCCAGTACTTC; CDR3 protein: CASSLQGAMETQYF
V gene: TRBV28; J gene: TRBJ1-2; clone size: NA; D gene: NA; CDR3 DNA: TGTGCCAGCAGTATCTCCGCAGGGGCTGGCTACACCTTC; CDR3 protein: CASSISAGAGYTF
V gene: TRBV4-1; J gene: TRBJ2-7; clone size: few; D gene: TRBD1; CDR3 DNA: TGCGCCAGCAGCCAAGGGGGACAGGGGATCGCCTACGAGCAGTACTTC; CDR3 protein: CASSQGGQGIAYEQYF
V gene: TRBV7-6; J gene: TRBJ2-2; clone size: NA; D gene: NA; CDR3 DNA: TGTGCCAGCAGCTTATCCGGGTCGGACACCGGGGAGCTGTTTTTT; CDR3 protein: CASSLSGSDTGELFF
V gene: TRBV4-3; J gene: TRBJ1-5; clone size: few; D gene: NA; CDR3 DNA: TGCGCCAGCAGCCAAGATCAGGGTCAGCCCCAGCATTTT; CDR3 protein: CASSQDQGQPQHF
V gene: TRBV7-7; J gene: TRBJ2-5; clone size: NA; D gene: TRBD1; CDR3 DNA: TGTGCCAGCAGCTTAGGAGGGACAGGCCGCCAAGAGACCCAGTACTTC; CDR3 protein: CASSLGGTGRQETQYF
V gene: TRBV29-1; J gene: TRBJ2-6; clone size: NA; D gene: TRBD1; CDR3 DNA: TGCAGCGTTGGACAGGGGGATGGGGCCAACGTCCTGACTTTC; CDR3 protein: CSVGQGDGANVLTF